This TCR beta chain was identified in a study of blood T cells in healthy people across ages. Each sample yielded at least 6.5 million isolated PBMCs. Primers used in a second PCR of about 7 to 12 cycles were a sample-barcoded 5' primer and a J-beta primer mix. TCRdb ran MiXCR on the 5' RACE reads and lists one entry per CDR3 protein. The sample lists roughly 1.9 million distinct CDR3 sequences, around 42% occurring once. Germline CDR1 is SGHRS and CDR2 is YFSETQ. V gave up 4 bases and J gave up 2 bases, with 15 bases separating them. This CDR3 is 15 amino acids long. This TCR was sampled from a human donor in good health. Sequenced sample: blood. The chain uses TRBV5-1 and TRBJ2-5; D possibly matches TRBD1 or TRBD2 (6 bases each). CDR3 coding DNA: TGCGCCAGCAGCCCGGGGGTCAGGGGTCAAGAGACCCAGTACTTC. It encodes CASSPGVRGQETQYF.